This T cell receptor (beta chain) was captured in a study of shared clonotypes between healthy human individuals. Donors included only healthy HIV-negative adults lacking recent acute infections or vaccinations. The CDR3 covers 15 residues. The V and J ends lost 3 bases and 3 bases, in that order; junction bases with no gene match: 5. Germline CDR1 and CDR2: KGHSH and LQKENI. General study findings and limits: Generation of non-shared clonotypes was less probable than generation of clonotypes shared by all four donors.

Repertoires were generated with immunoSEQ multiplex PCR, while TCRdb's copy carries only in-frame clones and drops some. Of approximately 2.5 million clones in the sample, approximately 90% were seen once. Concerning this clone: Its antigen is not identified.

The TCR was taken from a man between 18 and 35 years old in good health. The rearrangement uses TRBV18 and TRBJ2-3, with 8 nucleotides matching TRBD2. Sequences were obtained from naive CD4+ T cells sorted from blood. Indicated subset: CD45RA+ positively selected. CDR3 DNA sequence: TGTGCCAGCTCACCTGGTGAGCGGGAGACAGATACGCAGTATTTT. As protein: CASSPGERETDTQYF.